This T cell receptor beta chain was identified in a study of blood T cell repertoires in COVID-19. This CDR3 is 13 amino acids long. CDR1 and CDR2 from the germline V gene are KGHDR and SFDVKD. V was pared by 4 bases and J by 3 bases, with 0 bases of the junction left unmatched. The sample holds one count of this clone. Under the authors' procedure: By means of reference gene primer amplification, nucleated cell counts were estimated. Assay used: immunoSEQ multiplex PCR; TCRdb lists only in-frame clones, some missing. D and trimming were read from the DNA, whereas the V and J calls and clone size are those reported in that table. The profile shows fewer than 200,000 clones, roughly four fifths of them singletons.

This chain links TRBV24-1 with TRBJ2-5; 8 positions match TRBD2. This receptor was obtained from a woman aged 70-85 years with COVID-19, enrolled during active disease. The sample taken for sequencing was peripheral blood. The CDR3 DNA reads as TGTGCCACCAGTGAAGCGGGGGAAGAGACCCAGTACTTC. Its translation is CATSEAGEETQYF.